This T cell receptor (beta chain) was identified in a study of a mutant IDH1 vaccine in newly diagnosed glioma. Study background: Sex among treated patients split around 62% male, approximately 38% female; mean age was roughly 40 years. Earlier therapy was either radiotherapy, temozolomide, or both, and most got both.

CDR3 length equals 13 residues. Trimming took 6 bases from V and 9 from J, leaving 15 bases between them. CDR1 and CDR2 (germline): MNHEY, SVGAGI. Indicated time point: week 11, during vaccination. Doses consisted of 300 ug of mutant IDH1 20-mer peptide each, paired with topical imiquimod. Donors harbored newly found WHO grade 3 or 4 IDH1-mutant, ATRX-lost astrocytomas. TCRdb keeps only in-frame clones here, not all; method: immunoSEQ multiplex PCR. The table lists 110,000 or so clones, 85% to 90% of them singletons. About this clone: Its antigen is unknown.

The chain employs TRBV6-5 and TRBJ1-5; D unclear. The sequence came from a woman aged 45-65 years with glioma. Sequenced material: PBMCs, taken from a glioma patient whose treatment included an IDH1 peptide vaccine. The CDR3 sequence: CASSLGPAGPQHF. In nucleotides, the CDR3 is TGTGCCAGCAGCCTCGGGCCCGCCGGGCCCCAGCATTTT.